Below, 3 T cell receptor beta chains from the same sample are listed, as sequenced in a study of T cell repertoires in cytomegalovirus infection. Their cognate antigens are unknown. TCRdb recomputed calls from the reads with MiXCR, one row per CDR3 protein. The sample shows 650,000 to 900,000 distinct CDR3 sequences, 30% to 35% of them seen only once. Sequenced here: cultured CD8+ T cells from PBMCs, sampled from culture after CMV antigen stimulation. The receptors were gathered from a human donor in good health (CMV status not recorded). Some clones in this sample may be carry-over from other donors' samples.

This chain uses TRBV15 with TRBJ2-7; 8 bases align to TRBD2. Germline CDR1 is LNHNV and CDR2 is YYDKDF (reference sequence). CDR3 length equals 14 residues. V lost 8 bases, J lost 4 bases, and 10 bases stayed unmatched. DNA of the CDR3: TGTGCCACCCACGAGGGGAGCGGGGGTTACGAGCAGTACTTC. Translation gives CATHEGSGGYEQYF.

This clonotype appeared once. One end of the junction is discordant with germline, which a read error may explain. The J gene is TRBJ2-3, the V gene TRBV19; D could derive from TRBD1 or TRBD2 (6 bases each). CDR1 is LNHDA and CDR2 is SQIVND in the germline V gene (reference sequence). This CDR3 comprises 15 residues. The CDR3 region has the DNA TGTGTCAGTAGTAGGATATCAGGGGAGGCAGATACGCAGTATTTT. Translation gives CVSSRISGEADTQYF.

The chain recombines TRBV12-3 or TRBV12-4 with TRBJ2-7, with 7 bases that match TRBD1. The CDR3 extends over 14 amino acids. V shed 1 base, J shed 9 bases, and the junction held 9 bases outside the gene matches. CDR3 nucleotides: TGTGCCAGCAGTTTAGGGACAGGCAATTTAGGGCAGTACTTC. It is translated as CASSLGTGNLGQYF.